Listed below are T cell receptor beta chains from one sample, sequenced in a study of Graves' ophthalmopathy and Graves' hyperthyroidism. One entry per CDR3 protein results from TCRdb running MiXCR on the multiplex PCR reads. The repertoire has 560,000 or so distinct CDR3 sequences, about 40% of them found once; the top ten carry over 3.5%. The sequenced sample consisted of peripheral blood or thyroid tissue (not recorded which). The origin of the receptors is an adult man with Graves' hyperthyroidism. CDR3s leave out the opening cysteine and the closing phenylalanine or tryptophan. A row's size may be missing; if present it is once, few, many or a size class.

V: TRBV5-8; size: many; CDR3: ASSLVTNSPLH
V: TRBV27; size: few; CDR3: ASSPRMLLGLETQY
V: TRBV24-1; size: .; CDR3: ATSDFGLAGVEDTQY
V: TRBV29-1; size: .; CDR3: SVEAMGQGAYVLT
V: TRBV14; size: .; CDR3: ASSQDLVASSGELF
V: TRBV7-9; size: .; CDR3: ASSKDPSGANVLT
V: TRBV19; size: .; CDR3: ASSISRGPGELF
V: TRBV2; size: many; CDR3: ASSEFLGQGKAGTEAF
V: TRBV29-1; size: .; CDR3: SVDGTGVETQY
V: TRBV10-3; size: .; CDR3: AIGLAAYEQY
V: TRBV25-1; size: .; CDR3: ASSFRGRGSSYNSPLH
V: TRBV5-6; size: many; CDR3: ASSLGTSNYGYT
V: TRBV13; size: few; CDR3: ASSAPTSGDTQY
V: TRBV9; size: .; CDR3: ASSGGAGVEQF
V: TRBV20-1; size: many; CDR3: SASPPVGGQETQY
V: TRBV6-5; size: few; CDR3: ASSYLGTRSTGELF
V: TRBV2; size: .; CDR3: ASSLSGNT
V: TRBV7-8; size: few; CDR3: ASSPLPAGPRNEQY
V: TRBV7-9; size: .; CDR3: ASSVVPGLLSTDTQY
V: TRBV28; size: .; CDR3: ASSLWGTISYEQY
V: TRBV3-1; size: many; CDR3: ASSHDRLDNYGYT
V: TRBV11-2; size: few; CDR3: ASSLTSGGLF
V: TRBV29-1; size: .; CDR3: SVVGGEAGELF
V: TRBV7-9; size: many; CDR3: ASSRSRGTNEKLF
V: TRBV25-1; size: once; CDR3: ASKPGQGVQPQH
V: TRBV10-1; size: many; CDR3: ASSELGQGLDQETQY
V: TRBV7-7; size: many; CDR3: ASSLNRGRSETQY
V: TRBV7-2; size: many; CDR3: ASSLDYNQPQH
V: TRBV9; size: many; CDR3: ASSVGGPLYGYT
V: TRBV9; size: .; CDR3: ASSGEGLRNTIY
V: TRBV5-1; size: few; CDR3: ASSVDRPLSGNTIY
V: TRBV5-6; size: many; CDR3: ASSLHWDATEAF
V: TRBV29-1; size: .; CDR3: SPPWAGSHGGYT
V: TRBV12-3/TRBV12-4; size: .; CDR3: ASSPPTGDFYEQY
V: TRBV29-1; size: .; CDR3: SVGLAPTQY
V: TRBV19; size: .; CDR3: ASSPIAGPSYNEQY
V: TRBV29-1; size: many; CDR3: SVELGGRTYEQY
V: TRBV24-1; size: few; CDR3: ATSDFGPSGETETQY
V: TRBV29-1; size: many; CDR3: SVVLAGRETQY
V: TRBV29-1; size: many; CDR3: SVELAGAYEQY
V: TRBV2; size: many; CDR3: ASNLQGDEQY
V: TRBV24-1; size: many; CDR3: ATSDKIGQSYGYT
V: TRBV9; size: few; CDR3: ASSPRRTGGEAF
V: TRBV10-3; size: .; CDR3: AIRMGAVGYT